These T cell receptor beta chains were read from a single sample in a study of blood T cell repertoires in COVID-19. Data came from immunoSEQ multiplex PCR; TCRdb stores just in-frame clones and leaves some out. Here the sample spans 400,000 or so clones, approximately 89% being singletons. The source material was PBMCs or T cells enriched from blood (not recorded which). All receptors come from a man aged 35 to 55 in a cohort exposed to, infected with or recovered from COVID-19 (not recorded which). The CDR3 runs from the conserved cysteine through the conserved F or W. The D gene is left open where the match is weak. The size of a clone is reported for some rows only, either as once, few or many, or as a class for expanded clones.

d_gene: TRBD1
v_gene: TRBV10-1
abundance: -
j_gene: TRBJ2-2
CDR3aa: CASSSTGGTGELFF
CDR3nt: TGCGCCAGCAGCTCCACAGGGGGTACCGGGGAGCTGTTTTTT

d_gene: -
v_gene: TRBV2
abundance: -
j_gene: TRBJ1-5
CDR3aa: CASSDRVRNQPQHF
CDR3nt: TGTGCCAGCAGTGACAGGGTTCGCAATCAGCCCCAGCATTTT

d_gene: TRBD2
v_gene: TRBV5-5
abundance: -
j_gene: TRBJ2-7
CDR3aa: CASSSFLAGEVNEQYF
CDR3nt: TGTGCCAGCAGCTCATTCCTAGCGGGAGAAGTCAACGAGCAGTACTTC

d_gene: -
v_gene: TRBV19
abundance: few
j_gene: TRBJ1-6
CDR3aa: CASSIQGNHSPLHF
CDR3nt: TGTGCCAGTAGTATCCAGGGTAACCATTCACCCCTCCACTTT

d_gene: -
v_gene: TRBV7-9
abundance: -
j_gene: TRBJ1-3
CDR3aa: CASSLSKTGNTIYF
CDR3nt: TGTGCCAGCAGCTTAAGCAAAACTGGAAACACCATATATTTT

d_gene: -
v_gene: TRBV28
abundance: few
j_gene: TRBJ2-5
CDR3aa: CASSLSSQETQYF
CDR3nt: TGTGCCAGCAGTTTAAGTAGCCAAGAGACCCAGTACTTC

d_gene: -
v_gene: TRBV20-1
abundance: -
j_gene: TRBJ1-5
CDR3aa: CSASSGDQPQHF
CDR3nt: TGCAGTGCTAGTTCAGGGGATCAGCCCCAGCATTTT

d_gene: -
v_gene: TRBV27
abundance: -
j_gene: TRBJ1-2
CDR3aa: CASAPTGIYGYTF
CDR3nt: TGTGCCAGCGCCCCTACCGGGATCTATGGCTACACCTTC

d_gene: TRBD1
v_gene: TRBV6-1
abundance: -
j_gene: TRBJ2-7
CDR3aa: CASSEGTGPYEQYF
CDR3nt: TGTGCCAGCAGTGAGGGGACAGGGCCTTACGAGCAGTACTTC

d_gene: TRBD2
v_gene: TRBV5-1
abundance: -
j_gene: TRBJ2-1
CDR3aa: CASTNPVRTSGNEQFF
CDR3nt: TGCGCCAGCACCAACCCGGTGAGGACTAGCGGCAATGAGCAGTTCTTC

d_gene: TRBD1
v_gene: TRBV5-8
abundance: -
j_gene: TRBJ1-2
CDR3aa: CASTSYWGQGPVDSGYGYTF
CDR3nt: TGTGCCAGCACCTCCTATTGGGGACAGGGACCGGTAGACTCCGGCTATGGCTACACCTTC

d_gene: TRBD1
v_gene: TRBV24-1
abundance: -
j_gene: TRBJ1-4
CDR3aa: CATSDPGQPEKLFF
CDR3nt: TGTGCCACCAGTGATCCGGGACAGCCCGAAAAACTGTTTTTT

d_gene: -
v_gene: TRBV5-1
abundance: -
j_gene: TRBJ1-1
CDR3aa: CASSLGHQNTEAFF
CDR3nt: TGCGCCAGCAGCTTAGGACACCAGAACACTGAAGCTTTCTTT

d_gene: TRBD1
v_gene: TRBV3-1/TRBV3-2
abundance: -
j_gene: TRBJ1-2
CDR3aa: CASSHGTGNGYTF
CDR3nt: TGTGCCAGCAGCCACGGGACAGGGAATGGCTACACCTTC

d_gene: TRBD1
v_gene: TRBV7-9
abundance: -
j_gene: TRBJ1-2
CDR3aa: CASRGRGTGDNYGYTF
CDR3nt: TGTGCCAGCAGGGGTAGGGGGACAGGGGATAACTATGGCTACACCTTC

d_gene: TRBD1
v_gene: TRBV6-5
abundance: -
j_gene: TRBJ2-7
CDR3aa: CASEDRQSEQYF
CDR3nt: TGTGCCAGCGAGGACAGGCAGAGCGAGCAGTACTTC

d_gene: TRBD1
v_gene: TRBV28
abundance: once
j_gene: TRBJ1-2
CDR3aa: CASRGTGSDYGYTF
CDR3nt: TGTGCCAGCAGGGGGACAGGGTCTGACTATGGCTACACCTTC

d_gene: TRBD1
v_gene: TRBV5-4
abundance: -
j_gene: TRBJ1-4
CDR3aa: CASSRLSQGGSEKLFF
CDR3nt: TGTGCCAGCAGCAGACTTTCACAGGGGGGAAGTGAAAAACTGTTTTTT

d_gene: TRBD2
v_gene: TRBV19
abundance: -
j_gene: TRBJ2-7
CDR3aa: CASSIELAGFYEQYF
CDR3nt: TGTGCCAGTAGTATAGAACTAGCGGGATTCTACGAGCAGTACTTC

d_gene: -
v_gene: TRBV20-1
abundance: -
j_gene: TRBJ1-1
CDR3aa: CSASQQINTEAFF
CDR3nt: TGCAGTGCTAGTCAACAGATTAACACTGAAGCTTTCTTT

d_gene: TRBD2
v_gene: TRBV5-1
abundance: -
j_gene: TRBJ2-2
CDR3aa: CASSPQGLAGGPGELFF
CDR3nt: TGCGCCAGCAGCCCTCAGGGACTAGCGGGAGGCCCCGGGGAGCTGTTTTTT

d_gene: TRBD1
v_gene: TRBV6-4
abundance: -
j_gene: TRBJ2-1
CDR3aa: CASSETQGAFYNEQFF
CDR3nt: TGTGCCAGCAGTGAAACACAGGGGGCTTTCTACAATGAGCAGTTCTTC

d_gene: TRBD2
v_gene: TRBV15
abundance: -
j_gene: TRBJ2-2
CDR3aa: CATSRDRLAGAGELFF
CDR3nt: TGTGCCACCAGCAGAGATCGGCTAGCGGGGGCCGGGGAGCTGTTTTTT

d_gene: TRBD1
v_gene: TRBV24-1
abundance: -
j_gene: TRBJ1-4
CDR3aa: CATAGQVLHEKLFF
CDR3nt: TGTGCCACCGCGGGACAGGTTCTGCATGAAAAACTGTTTTTT

d_gene: -
v_gene: TRBV10-3
abundance: few
j_gene: TRBJ1-5
CDR3aa: CAISEGRRNQPQHF
CDR3nt: TGTGCCATCAGTGAGGGGAGGCGCAATCAGCCCCAGCATTTT

d_gene: TRBD2
v_gene: TRBV7-3
abundance: -
j_gene: TRBJ2-1
CDR3aa: CASSLWREGGNEQFF
CDR3nt: TGTGCCAGCAGCTTATGGCGGGAGGGTGGTAATGAGCAGTTCTTC

d_gene: TRBD1
v_gene: TRBV6-1
abundance: -
j_gene: TRBJ1-6
CDR3aa: CASSEYPPRQGALGPLHF
CDR3nt: TGTGCCAGCAGTGAATATCCCCCCCGACAGGGAGCCCTTGGTCCCCTCCACTTT

d_gene: TRBD1
v_gene: TRBV23-1
abundance: -
j_gene: TRBJ1-2
CDR3aa: CASSQGQGLANYGYTF
CDR3nt: TGCGCCAGCAGTCAAGGACAGGGATTAGCTAACTATGGCTACACCTTC

d_gene: -
v_gene: TRBV7-6
abundance: -
j_gene: TRBJ2-7
CDR3aa: CASSLVLASALPSYEQYF
CDR3nt: TGTGCCAGCAGCTTAGTCCTAGCGTCCGCCCTACCCTCCTACGAGCAGTACTTC

d_gene: TRBD2
v_gene: TRBV6-5
abundance: -
j_gene: TRBJ2-7
CDR3aa: CASTDQGGPGEQYF
CDR3nt: TGTGCCAGCACCGACCAGGGAGGGCCGGGTGAGCAGTACTTC

d_gene: TRBD1
v_gene: TRBV7-2
abundance: -
j_gene: TRBJ1-2
CDR3aa: CASSGGQLYGYTF
CDR3nt: TGTGCCAGCAGCGGGGGACAGCTCTATGGCTACACCTTC

d_gene: TRBD2
v_gene: TRBV7-9
abundance: -
j_gene: TRBJ2-1
CDR3aa: CASSFALADNEQFF
CDR3nt: TGTGCCAGCAGCTTTGCTCTAGCGGACAATGAGCAGTTCTTC

d_gene: -
v_gene: TRBV13
abundance: once
j_gene: TRBJ2-3
CDR3aa: CASSLRTDTQYF
CDR3nt: TGTGCCAGCAGCCTACGTACAGATACGCAGTATTTT

d_gene: -
v_gene: TRBV12-2
abundance: -
j_gene: TRBJ2-2
CDR3aa: CASRLDYRTPTRCGELFF
CDR3nt: TGTGCAAGTCGCTTAGATTACAGGACACCTACGCGATGCGGGGAGCTGTTTTTT

d_gene: -
v_gene: TRBV5-6
abundance: -
j_gene: TRBJ1-2
CDR3aa: CASSYSDYGYTF
CDR3nt: TGTGCCAGCAGCTACTCGGACTATGGCTACACCTTC

d_gene: TRBD2
v_gene: TRBV5-1
abundance: -
j_gene: TRBJ2-3
CDR3aa: CASSTGTSANTQYF
CDR3nt: TGCGCCAGCAGCACCGGGACTAGCGCAAATACGCAGTATTTT

d_gene: -
v_gene: TRBV28
abundance: -
j_gene: TRBJ1-2
CDR3aa: CASSLTGYGYTF
CDR3nt: TGTGCCAGCAGTTTAACGGGGTATGGCTACACCTTC